This T cell receptor beta chain is drawn from a study of cytomegalovirus exposure and HLA in healthy donors. Study results and limitations: Within an earlier analysis, most TCR beta V segments proved productive either about 90% or about 30% of the time. Owing to their indistinguishability, certain V segments, notably TRBV6-2 and TRBV6-3, were excluded.

With 60 Vbeta and 13 Jbeta primers, the PCR was carried out. TCRdb's table, derived via immunoSEQ multiplex PCR, lists solely in-frame clones and lacks some. The sample consists of around 150,000 clones, approximately 80% of them appearing once. Of note for this clone: Its matching antigen is unknown. The identical CDR3 is also encoded by other nucleotide sequences in the sample.

The ends were cut back, 2 bases at V and 0 bases at J, with 8 bases in the middle. The CDR3 spans 15 residues. Germline CDR1 and CDR2: SGHVS and FQNEAQ. The sample was PBMCs. This sequence was found in a male donor in good health and CMV-seropositive. V and J are TRBV7-8 and TRBJ2-1; D gene unclear. The chain's CDR3 is CASSLRRSSYNEQFF. Here the CDR3 DNA reads TGTGCCAGCAGCTTACGGCGGAGCTCCTACAATGAGCAGTTCTTC. Filled out from reference TRBV7-8 and TRBJ2-1, the complete variable domain reads GAGVSQSPRYKVAKRGQDVALRCDPISGHVSLFWYQQALGQGPEFLTYFQNEAQLDKSGLPSDRFFAERPEGSVSTLKIQRTQQEDSAVYLCASSLRRSSYNEQFFGPGTRLTVL.